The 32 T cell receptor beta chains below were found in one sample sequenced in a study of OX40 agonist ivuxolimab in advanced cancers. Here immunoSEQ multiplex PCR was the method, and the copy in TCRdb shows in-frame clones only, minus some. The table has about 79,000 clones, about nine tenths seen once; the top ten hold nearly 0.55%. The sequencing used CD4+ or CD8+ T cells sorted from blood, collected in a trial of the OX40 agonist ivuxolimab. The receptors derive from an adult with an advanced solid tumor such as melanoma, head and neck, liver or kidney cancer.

The CDR3 DNA reads as TGTGCCAGCAGTTTAGGTCAGACTTGGTGGGGCTACACCTTC. This translates into CASSLGQTWWGYTF. The chain combines TRBV28 with TRBJ1-2; D remains ambiguous. CDR3 length: 14 residues. Trimming stripped 2 bases from V and 8 bases from J, with 15 bases between. Germline-derived CDR1 and CDR2 are MDHEN and SYDVKM.

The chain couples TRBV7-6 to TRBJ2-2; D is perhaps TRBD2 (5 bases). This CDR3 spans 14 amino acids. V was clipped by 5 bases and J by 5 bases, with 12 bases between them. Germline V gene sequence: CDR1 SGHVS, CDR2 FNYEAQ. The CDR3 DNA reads TGTGCCAGCAGCAGTACTGTAGCGACCGGGGAGCTGTTTTTT. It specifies CASSSTVATGELFF.

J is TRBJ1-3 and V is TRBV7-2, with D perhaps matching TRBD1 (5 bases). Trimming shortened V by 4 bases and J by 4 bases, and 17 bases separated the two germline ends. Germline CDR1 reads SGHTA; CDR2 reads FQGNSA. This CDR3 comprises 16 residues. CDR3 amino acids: CASSSPGGAAGNTIYF. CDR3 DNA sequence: TGTGCCAGCAGCTCCCCGGGCGGGGCAGCCGGAAACACCATATATTTT.

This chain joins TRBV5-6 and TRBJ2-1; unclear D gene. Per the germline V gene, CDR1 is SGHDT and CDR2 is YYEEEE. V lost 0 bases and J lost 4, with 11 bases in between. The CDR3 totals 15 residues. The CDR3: CASSLGRILYNEQFF. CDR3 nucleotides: TGTGCCAGCAGCTTGGGACGGATCCTTTACAATGAGCAGTTCTTC. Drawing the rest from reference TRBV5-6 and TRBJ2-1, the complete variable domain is DAGVTQSPTHLIKTRGQQVTLRCSPKSGHDTVSWYQQALGQGPQFIFQYYEEEERQRGNFPDRFSGHQFPNYSSELNVNALLLGDSALYLCASSLGRILYNEQFFGPGTRLTVL.

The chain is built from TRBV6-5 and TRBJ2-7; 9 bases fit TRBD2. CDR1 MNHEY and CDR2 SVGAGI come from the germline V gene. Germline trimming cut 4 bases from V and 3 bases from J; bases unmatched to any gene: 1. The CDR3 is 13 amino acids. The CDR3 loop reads CASSSLAGYEQYF. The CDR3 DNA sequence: TGTGCCAGCAGTTCACTAGCGGGCTACGAGCAGTACTTC.

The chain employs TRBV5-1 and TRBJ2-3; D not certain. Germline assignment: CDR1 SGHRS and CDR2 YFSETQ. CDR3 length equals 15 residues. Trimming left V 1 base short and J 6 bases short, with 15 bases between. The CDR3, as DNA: TGCGCCAGCAGCTTGACTTCCCCTATAACGGATACGCAGTATTTT. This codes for CASSLTSPITDTQYF.

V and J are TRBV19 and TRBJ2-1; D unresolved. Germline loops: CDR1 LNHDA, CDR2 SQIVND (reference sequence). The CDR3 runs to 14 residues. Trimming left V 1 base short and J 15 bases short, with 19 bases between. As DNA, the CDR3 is TGTGCCAGTAGTATAGCGACCTCCAACTCCGGGCGGTTCTTC. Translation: CASSIATSNSGRFF.

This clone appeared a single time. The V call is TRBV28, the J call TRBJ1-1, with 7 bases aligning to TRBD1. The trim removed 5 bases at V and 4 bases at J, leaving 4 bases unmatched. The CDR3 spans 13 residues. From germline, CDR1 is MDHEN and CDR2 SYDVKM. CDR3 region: CASSNTGVTEAFF. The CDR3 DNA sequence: TGTGCCAGCAGTAATACAGGGGTCACTGAAGCTTTCTTT.

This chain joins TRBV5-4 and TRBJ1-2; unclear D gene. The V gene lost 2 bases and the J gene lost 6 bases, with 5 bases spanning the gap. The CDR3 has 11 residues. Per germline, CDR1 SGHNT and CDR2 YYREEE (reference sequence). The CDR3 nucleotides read TGTGCCAGCAGCTTCCAACATGGCTACACCTTC. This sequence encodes CASSFQHGYTF.

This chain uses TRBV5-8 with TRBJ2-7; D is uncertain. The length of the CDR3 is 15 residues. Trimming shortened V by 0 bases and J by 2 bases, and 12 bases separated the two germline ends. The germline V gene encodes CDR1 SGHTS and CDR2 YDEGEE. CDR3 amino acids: CASSLVRTGTYEQYF. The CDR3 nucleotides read TGTGCCAGCAGCTTGGTACGGACCGGTACCTACGAGCAGTACTTC.

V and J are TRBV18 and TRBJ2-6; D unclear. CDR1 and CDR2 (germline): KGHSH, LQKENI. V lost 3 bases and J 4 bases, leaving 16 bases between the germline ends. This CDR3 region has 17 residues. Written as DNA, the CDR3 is TGTGCCAGCTCACCTGACGGGCCAGATCTAGGGGCCAACGTCCTGACTTTC. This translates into CASSPDGPDLGANVLTF.

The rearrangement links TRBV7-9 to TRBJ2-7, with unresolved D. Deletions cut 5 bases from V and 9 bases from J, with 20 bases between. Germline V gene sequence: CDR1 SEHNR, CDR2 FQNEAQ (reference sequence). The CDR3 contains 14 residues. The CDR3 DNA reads TGTGCCAGCAGCCCCGAGAGTGTACCTACGGGGCAGTACTTC. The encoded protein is CASSPESVPTGQYF.

DNA of the CDR3: TGTGCCACCAGCAGAGAAATAGCGGGAGCGCGCTACAATGAGCAGTTCTTC. This codes for CATSREIAGARYNEQFF. The chain recombines TRBV15 with TRBJ2-1, with 9 bases aligning to TRBD2. The CDR3 sequence is 17 residues long. CDR1 and CDR2 (germline): LNHNV, YYDKDF (reference sequence). The V gene end was trimmed by 0 bases and the J gene end by 3 bases; junction bases not matched to a gene: 6.

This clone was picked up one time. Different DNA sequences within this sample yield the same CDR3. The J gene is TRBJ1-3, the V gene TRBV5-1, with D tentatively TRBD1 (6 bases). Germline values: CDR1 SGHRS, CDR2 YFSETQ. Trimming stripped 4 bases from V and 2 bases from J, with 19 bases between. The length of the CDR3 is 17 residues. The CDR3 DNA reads TGCGCCAGCAGCCGTGACCTCACAGGGATGGCTGGAAACACCATATATTTT. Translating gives CASSRDLTGMAGNTIYF.

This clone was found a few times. The chain's CDR3 is CASSPAGAWTDTQYF. The CDR3 DNA reads as TGTGCCAGCTCACCAGCGGGAGCCTGGACAGATACGCAGTATTTT. The chain employs TRBV18 and TRBJ2-3, with 7 bases that match TRBD2. V was clipped by 2 bases and J by 3 bases; unmatched bases: 5. The CDR3 consists of 15 residues. Looked up from germline, CDR1 is KGHSH and CDR2 is LQKENI. The variable domain in full, with the rest retrieved from reference TRBV18 and TRBJ2-3, is NAGVMQNPRHLVRRRGQEARLRCSPMKGHSHVYWYRQLPEEGLKFMVYLQKENIIDESGMPKERFSAEFPKEGPSILRIQQVVRGDSAAYFCASSPAGAWTDTQYFGPGTRLTVL.

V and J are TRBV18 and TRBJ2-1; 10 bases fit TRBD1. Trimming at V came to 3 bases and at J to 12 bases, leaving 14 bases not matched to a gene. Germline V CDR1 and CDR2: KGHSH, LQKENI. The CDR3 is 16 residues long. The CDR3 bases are TGTGCCAGCTCACCGGGACAGGGGACCATCGGGGGATGGCAGTTCTTC. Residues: CASSPGQGTIGGWQFF. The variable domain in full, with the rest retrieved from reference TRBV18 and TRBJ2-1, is NAGVMQNPRHLVRRRGQEARLRCSPMKGHSHVYWYRQLPEEGLKFMVYLQKENIIDESGMPKERFSAEFPKEGPSILRIQQVVRGDSAAYFCASSPGQGTIGGWQFFGPGTRLTVL.

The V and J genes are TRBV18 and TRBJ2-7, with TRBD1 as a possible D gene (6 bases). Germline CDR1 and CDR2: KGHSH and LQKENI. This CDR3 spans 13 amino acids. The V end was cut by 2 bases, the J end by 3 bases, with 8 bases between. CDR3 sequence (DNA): TGTGCCAGCTCACCAACAGGGAACTACGAGCAGTACTTC. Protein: CASSPTGNYEQYF.

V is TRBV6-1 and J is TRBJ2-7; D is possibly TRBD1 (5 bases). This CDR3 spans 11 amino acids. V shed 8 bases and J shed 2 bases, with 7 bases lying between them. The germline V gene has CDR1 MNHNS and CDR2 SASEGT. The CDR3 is CASSRAYEQYF. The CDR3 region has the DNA TGTGCCAGCTCCAGGGCCTACGAGCAGTACTTC.

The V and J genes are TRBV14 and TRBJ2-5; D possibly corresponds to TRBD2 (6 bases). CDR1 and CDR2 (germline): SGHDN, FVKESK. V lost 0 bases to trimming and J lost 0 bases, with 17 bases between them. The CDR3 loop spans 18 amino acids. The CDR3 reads CASSQDRFGGWHQETQYF. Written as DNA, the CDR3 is TGTGCCAGCAGCCAAGATAGGTTCGGGGGTTGGCACCAAGAGACCCAGTACTTC. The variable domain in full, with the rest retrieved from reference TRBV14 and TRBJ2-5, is EAGVTQFPSHSVIEKGQTVTLRCDPISGHDNLYWYRRVMGKEIKFLLHFVKESKQDESGMPNNRFLAERTGGTYSTLKVQPAELEDSGVYFCASSQDRFGGWHQETQYFGPGTRLLVL.

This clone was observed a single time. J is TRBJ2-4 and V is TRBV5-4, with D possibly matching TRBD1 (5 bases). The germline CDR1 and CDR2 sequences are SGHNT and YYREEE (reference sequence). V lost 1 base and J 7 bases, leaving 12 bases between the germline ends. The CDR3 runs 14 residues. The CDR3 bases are TGTGCCAGCAGCTTGACTCGGCAGGGCAACATTCAGTACTTC. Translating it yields CASSLTRQGNIQYF. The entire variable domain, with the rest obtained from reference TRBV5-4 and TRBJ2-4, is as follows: ETGVTQSPTHLIKTRGQQVTLRCSSQSGHNTVSWYQQALGQGPQFIFQYYREEENGRGNFPPRFSGLQFPNYSSELNVNALELDDSALYLCASSLTRQGNIQYFGAGTRLSVL.

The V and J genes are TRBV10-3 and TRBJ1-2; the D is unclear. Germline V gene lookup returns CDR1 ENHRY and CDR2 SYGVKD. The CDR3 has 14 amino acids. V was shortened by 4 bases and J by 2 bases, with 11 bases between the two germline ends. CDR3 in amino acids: CAISAIGINYGYTF. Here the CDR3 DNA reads TGTGCCATCAGTGCGATAGGGATAAACTATGGCTACACCTTC.

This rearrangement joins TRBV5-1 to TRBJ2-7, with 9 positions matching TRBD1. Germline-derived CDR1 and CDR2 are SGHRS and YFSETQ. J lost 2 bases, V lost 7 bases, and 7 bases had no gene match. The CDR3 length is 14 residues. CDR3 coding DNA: TGCGCCAGCGGAAGGGACAGGGCGACCTACGAGCAGTACTTC. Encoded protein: CASGRDRATYEQYF.

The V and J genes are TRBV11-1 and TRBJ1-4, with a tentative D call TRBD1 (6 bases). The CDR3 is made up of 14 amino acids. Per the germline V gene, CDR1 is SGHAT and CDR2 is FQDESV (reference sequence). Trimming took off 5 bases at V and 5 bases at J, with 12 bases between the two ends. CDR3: CASSPQGQNEKLFF. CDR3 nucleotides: TGTGCCAGCAGCCCACAGGGTCAGAATGAAAAACTGTTTTTT.

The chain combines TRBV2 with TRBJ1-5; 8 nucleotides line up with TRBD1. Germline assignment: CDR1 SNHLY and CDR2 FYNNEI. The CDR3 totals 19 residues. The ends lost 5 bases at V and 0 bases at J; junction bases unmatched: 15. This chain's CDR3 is CASSTILKQGDFSNQPQHF. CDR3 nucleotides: TGTGCCAGCAGTACCATACTAAAACAGGGGGACTTTAGCAATCAGCCCCAGCATTTT.

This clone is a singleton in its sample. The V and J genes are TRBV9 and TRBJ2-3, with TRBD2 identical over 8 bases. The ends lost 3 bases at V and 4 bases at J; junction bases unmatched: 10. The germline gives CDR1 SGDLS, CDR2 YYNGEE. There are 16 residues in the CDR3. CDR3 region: CASSDPGLVVSDTQYF. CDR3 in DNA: TGTGCCAGCAGCGACCCGGGACTAGTAGTTTCAGATACGCAGTATTTT.

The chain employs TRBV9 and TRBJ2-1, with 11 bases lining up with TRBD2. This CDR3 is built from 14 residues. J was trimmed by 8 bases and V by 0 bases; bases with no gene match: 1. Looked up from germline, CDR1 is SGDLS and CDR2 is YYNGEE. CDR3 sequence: CASSVVAGGYEQFF. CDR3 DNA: TGTGCCAGCAGCGTAGTAGCGGGAGGGTATGAGCAGTTCTTC.

The CDR3 region is CARGTSGGIYEQFF. CDR3 in DNA: TGTGCCAGGGGTACTAGCGGGGGAATCTATGAGCAGTTCTTC. The chain employs TRBV2 and TRBJ2-1, with TRBD2 matching 11 bases. Germline V gene sequence: CDR1 SNHLY, CDR2 FYNNEI. This CDR3 contains 14 residues. V gave up 9 bases and J gave up 8 bases; unmatched junction bases: 9.

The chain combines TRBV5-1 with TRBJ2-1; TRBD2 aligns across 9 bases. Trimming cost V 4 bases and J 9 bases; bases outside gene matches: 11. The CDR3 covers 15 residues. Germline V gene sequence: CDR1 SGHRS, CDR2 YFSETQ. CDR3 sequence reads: CASSPTAGGRSEQFF. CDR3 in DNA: TGCGCCAGCAGCCCTACCGCGGGAGGGCGTAGTGAGCAGTTCTTC.

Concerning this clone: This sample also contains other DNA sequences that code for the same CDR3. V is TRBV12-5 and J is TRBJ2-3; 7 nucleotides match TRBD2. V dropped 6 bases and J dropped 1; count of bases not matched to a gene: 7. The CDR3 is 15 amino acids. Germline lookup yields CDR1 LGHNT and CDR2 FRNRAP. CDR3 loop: CASGLSSGRTDTQYF. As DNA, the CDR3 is TGTGCTAGTGGCTTGAGTAGCGGGCGCACAGATACGCAGTATTTT. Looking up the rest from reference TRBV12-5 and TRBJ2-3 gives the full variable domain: DARVTQTPRHKVTEMGQEVTMRCQPILGHNTVFWYRQTMMQGLELLAYFRNRAPLDDSGMPKDRFSAEMPDATLATLKIQPSEPRDSAVYFCASGLSSGRTDTQYFGPGTRLTVL.

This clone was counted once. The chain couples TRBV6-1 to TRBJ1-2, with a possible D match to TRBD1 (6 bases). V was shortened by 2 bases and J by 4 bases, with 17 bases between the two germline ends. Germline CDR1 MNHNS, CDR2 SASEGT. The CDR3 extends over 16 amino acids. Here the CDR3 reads CASSEPYRGGLYGYTF. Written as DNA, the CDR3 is TGTGCCAGCAGTGAACCCTATAGGGGGGGCCTCTATGGCTACACCTTC.

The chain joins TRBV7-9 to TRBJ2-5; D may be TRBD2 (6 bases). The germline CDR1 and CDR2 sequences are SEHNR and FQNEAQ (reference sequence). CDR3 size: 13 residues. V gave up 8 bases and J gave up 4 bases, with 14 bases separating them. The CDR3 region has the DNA TGTGCCAGCTGCGCCATCGGGGGAGAGACCCAGTACTTC. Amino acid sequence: CASCAIGGETQYF.

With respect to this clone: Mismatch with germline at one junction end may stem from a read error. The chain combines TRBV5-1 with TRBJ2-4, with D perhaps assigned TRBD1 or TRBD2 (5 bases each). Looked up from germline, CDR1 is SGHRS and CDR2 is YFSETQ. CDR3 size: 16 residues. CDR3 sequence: CASGLGPQVAKNIQYF. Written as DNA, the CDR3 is TGCGCCAGCGGCTTGGGACCCCAGGTAGCCAAAAACATTCAGTACTTC.